The next 20 T cell receptor beta chains were all read from a single sample in a study of T cells after yellow fever vaccination. One entry per CDR3 protein, called by TCRdb with MiXCR from the 5' RACE reads. The sample records 450,000 to 550,000 distinct CDR3 sequences, 20% to 25% being singletons. The sequenced sample was PBMCs, obtained around 3 weeks after the first yellow fever vaccination. Source of these receptors: a man aged 18-30 years who received the YFV17D yellow fever vaccine.

J is TRBJ1-6 and V is TRBV29-1; D is uncertain. Looked up from germline, CDR1 is SQVTM and CDR2 is ANQGSEA. This CDR3 has 12 residues. Trimming pared 6 bases from V and 7 bases from J, leaving 10 bases between. Here the CDR3 reads CSVGMGNSPLHF. The DNA of the CDR3 is TGCAGCGTCGGTATGGGAAATTCACCCCTCCACTTT.

This clonotype has only a few counts. V and J are TRBV30 and TRBJ2-1; the D gene is possibly TRBD1 (6 bases). CDR1 is GTSNPN, CDR2 SVGIG, per germline (reference sequence). CDR3 size: 14 residues. Trimming left V 1 base short and J 4 bases short, with 11 bases between. CDR3 nucleotides: TGTGCCTGGAGTGACAGGGCATCGTACAATGAGCAGTTCTTC. As protein: CAWSDRASYNEQFF.

Written as DNA, the CDR3 is TGTGCCAGCAGCTTGGACCCCGCCAGCGGGACGTACGAGCAGTACGTC. Translating it yields CASSLDPASGTYEQYV. The V call is TRBV5-5, the J call TRBJ2-7, with 7 bases matching TRBD2. The trim removed 0 bases at V and 4 bases at J, leaving 10 bases unmatched. Germline CDR1 is SGHKS and CDR2 is YYEKEE (reference sequence). CDR3 size: 16 residues.

This clonotype has a handful of counts. J is TRBJ2-1 and V is TRBV4-3; 9 bases agree with TRBD2. Germline V lookup: CDR1 LGHNA, CDR2 YSLEER. This CDR3 region has 19 residues. J gave up 5 bases and V 0 bases, and 14 bases lay outside the gene matches. For the CDR3, the DNA is TGCGCCAGCAGCCAAGATCTCGGACGAGCGGGGGGATCCAACAATGAGCAGTTCTTC. This codes for CASSQDLGRAGGSNNEQFF.

The rearrangement joins TRBV24-1 to TRBJ2-3, with TRBD2 matching 7 bases. Germline V CDR1 and CDR2: KGHDR, SFDVKD. Unmatched junction bases numbered 7, after V lost 4 bases and J lost 4 bases. The length of the CDR3 is 15 residues. DNA of the CDR3: TGTGCCACCAGTGAAGCAGGGAGGGAATCAGATACGCAGTATTTT. The encoded protein is CATSEAGRESDTQYF.

This clonotype was counted only a few times. This chain connects TRBV29-1 to TRBJ1-1; D perhaps matches TRBD1 (5 bases). From germline, CDR1 is SQVTM and CDR2 ANQGSEA. Trimming shortened V by 0 bases and J by 4 bases, and 6 bases separated the two germline ends. There are 12 residues in the CDR3. CDR3 sequence: CSVEDRVTEAFF. The CDR3 DNA sequence: TGCAGCGTTGAAGACAGGGTCACTGAAGCTTTCTTT.

J is TRBJ2-2 and V is TRBV7-3; no clear D. Trimming shortened V by 6 bases and J by 4 bases, and 15 bases separated the two germline ends. Germline-derived CDR1 and CDR2 are SGHTA and FQGTGA. CDR3 length: 15 residues. In DNA form, the CDR3 reads TGTGCCAGCAGTTCCCCCGACGGTAGCACCGGGGAGCTGTTTTTT. Translation gives CASSSPDGSTGELFF.

This chain uses TRBV19 with TRBJ1-5, with D possibly being TRBD1 (6 bases). Germline CDR1 and CDR2: LNHDA and SQIVND (reference sequence). The CDR3 has 15 amino acids. Trimming removed 7 bases from V and 0 bases from J, with 13 bases in between. This CDR3 reads CASTRTDYSNQPQHF. The CDR3 region has the DNA TGTGCCAGTACGAGGACAGACTATAGCAATCAGCCCCAGCATTTT.

The table lists this clonotype with many counts. The chain recombines TRBV7-6 with TRBJ1-4; D ambiguous. Deletions cut 2 bases from V and 8 bases from J, with 9 bases between. CDR3 length: 13 amino acids. Germline V gene lookup returns CDR1 SGHVS and CDR2 FNYEAQ. The CDR3 protein is CASSLRRYEKLFF. The DNA for the CDR3 is TGTGCCAGCAGCTTACGGCGGTACGAAAAACTGTTTTTT.

The gene calls are TRBV6-4 and TRBJ2-1; possibly TRBD1 or TRBD2 for D (6 bases each). The CDR3 contains 15 residues. Trimming cost V 1 base and J 8 bases, with 15 bases left between them. CDR1 and CDR2 (germline): MRHNA, SNTAGT. The CDR3 loop is CASSDFGGGRDEQFF. The CDR3 DNA is TGTGCCAGCAGTGACTTTGGAGGGGGGCGGGATGAGCAGTTCTTC.

Many counts were recorded for this clonotype. This rearrangement joins TRBV7-8 to TRBJ2-2; no clear D gene. The V gene's germline CDR1 is SGHVS and CDR2 FQNEAQ. V shed 4 bases and J shed 2 bases, with 8 bases lying between them. The CDR3 is 14 residues long. The CDR3 DNA reads TGTGCCAGCAGCTCAGACCTAAACACCGGGGAGCTGTTTTTT. Translation: CASSSDLNTGELFF.

This clonotype turned up a few times. This chain joins TRBV24-1 and TRBJ2-1; 12 bases map to TRBD2. J was trimmed by 6 bases and V by 3 bases; bases with no gene match: 8. This CDR3 is built from 17 residues. Germline assignment: CDR1 KGHDR and CDR2 SFDVKD. The CDR3, as DNA: TGTGCCACCAGTGATAGGACTAGCGGGGCCCTTGGCAATGAGCAGTTCTTC. Translation: CATSDRTSGALGNEQFF.

In its sample, this clonotype was seen a few times. This chain joins TRBV10-2 and TRBJ1-3; D unclear. CDR1 is WSHSY and CDR2 is SAAADI in the germline V gene. V lost 7 bases to trimming and J lost 4 bases, with 8 bases between them. CDR3 length: 12 amino acids. CDR3 in DNA: TGCGCCAGCACCCTCGGGGGAAACACCATATATTTT. As protein: CASTLGGNTIYF.

The chain links TRBV12-3 or TRBV12-4 to TRBJ1-5; no reliable D call. Between the trimmed V and J ends, which lost 7 bases and 0 bases, there was a span of 7 bases. This CDR3 is built from 13 residues. The CDR3 protein is CASTLNSNQPQHF. DNA for the CDR3: TGTGCCAGCACCCTGAATAGCAATCAGCCCCAGCATTTT.

CDR3 amino acids: CASRFLDSGGTALYNEQFF. In DNA, the CDR3 is TGCGCCAGCAGGTTCCTCGATAGCGGGGGGACCGCGCTATACAATGAGCAGTTCTTC. The genes are TRBV5-1 and TRBJ2-1, with 10 bases aligning to TRBD2. The CDR3 extends over 19 amino acids. Germline lookup yields CDR1 SGHRS and CDR2 YFSETQ. The V segment lost 5 bases and the J segment 4 bases; nucleotides outside the gene matches: 18.

This chain uses TRBV24-1 with TRBJ2-3; a weak D match, TRBD1 (6 bases). Germline values: CDR1 KGHDR, CDR2 SFDVKD. V dropped 6 bases and J dropped 5 bases, with 17 bases sitting between them. This CDR3 is built from 15 residues. The CDR3 reads CATSTAGGPGDTQYF. The CDR3 DNA is TGTGCCACCAGTACCGCTGGGGGCCCTGGAGATACGCAGTATTTT.

This sequence joins TRBV19 and TRBJ2-5; D not certain. CDR1 LNHDA and CDR2 SQIVND come from the germline V gene (reference sequence). Trimming left V 4 bases short and J 3 bases short, with 12 bases between. The CDR3 is 14 residues long. DNA for the CDR3: TGTGCCAGTAGTAGGCATCGTGAGAAAGAGACCCAGTACTTC. Translated, it gives CASSRHREKETQYF.

The genes are TRBV7-9 and TRBJ2-3; D tentatively fits TRBD1 or TRBD2 (5 bases each). Trimming pared 6 bases from V and 3 bases from J, leaving 22 bases between. The CDR3 loop spans 17 amino acids. Looked up from germline, CDR1 is SEHNR and CDR2 is FQNEAQ (reference sequence). CDR3 in DNA: TGTGCCAGCAGGCCCGGTGGGGGACCGAGGACGACAGATACGCAGTATTTT. Amino acid sequence: CASRPGGGPRTTDTQYF.

The sample holds a few counts of this clonotype. V gene TRBV20-1 combines with J gene TRBJ2-7; D possibly corresponds to TRBD2 (5 bases). The CDR3 has 14 residues. V gave up 2 bases and J gave up 3 bases, with 14 bases separating them. The V gene's germline CDR1 is DFQATT and CDR2 SNEGSKA (reference sequence). DNA of the CDR3: TGCAGTGCTAGACCTGTGGACTCGCGCTACGAGCAGTACGTC. This codes for CSARPVDSRYEQYV.

There are a few counts of this clonotype. V usage is TRBV12-3 or TRBV12-4 and J usage is TRBJ2-3; TRBD2 is a possible D gene (5 bases). CDR3 size: 12 residues. The germline V and J ends were trimmed by 1 base and 8 bases, with 7 bases remaining between them. The CDR3 sequence is CASSLERRTQYF. In DNA form, the CDR3 reads TGTGCCAGCAGTTTAGAGCGGCGTACGCAGTATTTT.